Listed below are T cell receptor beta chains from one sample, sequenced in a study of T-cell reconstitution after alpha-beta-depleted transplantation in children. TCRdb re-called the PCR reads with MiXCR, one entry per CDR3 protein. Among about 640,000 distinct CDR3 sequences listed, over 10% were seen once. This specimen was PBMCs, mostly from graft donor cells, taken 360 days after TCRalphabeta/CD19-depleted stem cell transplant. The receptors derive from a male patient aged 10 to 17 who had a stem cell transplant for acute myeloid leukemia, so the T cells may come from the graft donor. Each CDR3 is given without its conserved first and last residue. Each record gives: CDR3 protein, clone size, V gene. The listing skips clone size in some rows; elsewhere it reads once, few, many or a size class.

CDR3: ASSATGTSGNTGELF
size: few
V: TRBV7-9

CDR3: ASSGRQGPYEQY
size: NA
V: TRBV7-6

CDR3: SAGVIYEQY
size: NA
V: TRBV20-1

CDR3: ASGTSDYEQY
size: few
V: TRBV6-5

CDR3: ASSFLSRDTGELF
size: NA
V: TRBV12-3/TRBV12-4

CDR3: SADGTSGIYNEQF
size: NA
V: TRBV20-1

CDR3: ASSQELAGINEQF
size: many
V: TRBV14

CDR3: ASSLVVGWETQY
size: NA
V: TRBV7-2

CDR3: ASSDVWRGLYEQY
size: few
V: TRBV2

CDR3: ASSLLLAGEETQY
size: few
V: TRBV7-3

CDR3: ASSPPLSYEQY
size: NA
V: TRBV18

CDR3: ASSQDRGGRRETQY
size: NA
V: TRBV4-3

CDR3: ATSPRTDTQY
size: many
V: TRBV18

CDR3: ASSSTDDYNEQF
size: few
V: TRBV7-3

CDR3: ASSQEPLPLGELF
size: many
V: TRBV3-1

CDR3: ASSSKGGGYEQY
size: NA
V: TRBV7-9

CDR3: SAISGRASYEQY
size: many
V: TRBV29-1

CDR3: ASSQVMGSYEQY
size: NA
V: TRBV14

CDR3: ASSGLAGGAGELF
size: NA
V: TRBV9

CDR3: ASSLAGLRNQPQH
size: NA
V: TRBV7-2

CDR3: ASSMDRGGPSYGYT
size: NA
V: TRBV5-6

CDR3: ASSFQGLAGSYEQY
size: few
V: TRBV7-2

CDR3: ASSLWGGKNIQY
size: NA
V: TRBV27

CDR3: ASSRLAGGAYEQY
size: many
V: TRBV28

CDR3: ASSENRVWYNEQF
size: many
V: TRBV25-1

CDR3: SVVVRALSYEQY
size: few
V: TRBV29-1

CDR3: ASTVLGVPDQETQY
size: NA
V: TRBV2

CDR3: ASTSGTRDEQF
size: many
V: TRBV12-3/TRBV12-4

CDR3: ASSARLGRQF
size: many
V: TRBV25-1

CDR3: ASSPLTQQETQY
size: NA
V: TRBV18

CDR3: ASSYVGGYEQY
size: many
V: TRBV6-2/TRBV6-3

CDR3: ASSPGLAGEWEQY
size: few
V: TRBV12-3/TRBV12-4

CDR3: ASTRQGPNQPQH
size: NA
V: TRBV28

CDR3: AYGRTEQY
size: few
V: TRBV30

CDR3: ASGQDRHNTGELF
size: once
V: TRBV12-3/TRBV12-4

CDR3: ASSYPGLAPGNTDTQY
size: NA
V: TRBV6-2/TRBV6-3

CDR3: ASSPLSSQGQETQY
size: NA
V: TRBV18

CDR3: ASSPGQRQDGETQY
size: once
V: TRBV5-1

CDR3: ASSSRLGVYEQY
size: many
V: TRBV28